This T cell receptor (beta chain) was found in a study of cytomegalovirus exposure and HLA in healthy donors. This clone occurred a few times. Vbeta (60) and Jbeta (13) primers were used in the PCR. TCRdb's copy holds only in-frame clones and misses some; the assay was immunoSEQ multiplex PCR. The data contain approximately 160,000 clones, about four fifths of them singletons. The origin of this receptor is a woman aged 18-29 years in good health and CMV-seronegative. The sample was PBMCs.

CDR3 nucleotides: TGTGCCAGCAGCCCTAGCCAAGGCACAGATACGCAGTATTTT. It encodes CASSPSQGTDTQYF. The genes are TRBV5-6 and TRBJ2-3; D may be TRBD2 (5 bases). Between the trimmed V and J ends, which lost 4 bases and 1 base, there was a span of 10 bases. This CDR3 is built from 14 residues. Germline-derived CDR1 and CDR2 are SGHDT and YYEEEE.